This T cell receptor beta chain is drawn from a study of blood T cell repertoires in COVID-19. Study in general: Nucleic acid was either cDNA or gDNA, and it came from T cells, B-cell-depleted T cells, or PBMCs.

V dropped 3 bases and J dropped 2 bases, with 11 bases sitting between them. CDR1 and CDR2 from the germline V gene are SGHRS and YFSETQ. CDR3 length: 14 amino acids. Using immunoSEQ multiplex PCR, the repertoire was profiled, and TCRdb retains in-frame clones only, with some absent. The profile shows about 200,000 clones, 88% of them singletons. The TCR sequence derives from a young man with active or convalescent COVID-19. The chain employs TRBV5-1 and TRBJ1-1, with a weak D call TRBD1 (5 bases). The sample taken for sequencing was peripheral blood. CDR3 in amino acids: CASSYPDRNTEAFF. DNA of the CDR3: TGCGCCAGCAGCTACCCAGACAGAAACACTGAAGCTTTCTTT.